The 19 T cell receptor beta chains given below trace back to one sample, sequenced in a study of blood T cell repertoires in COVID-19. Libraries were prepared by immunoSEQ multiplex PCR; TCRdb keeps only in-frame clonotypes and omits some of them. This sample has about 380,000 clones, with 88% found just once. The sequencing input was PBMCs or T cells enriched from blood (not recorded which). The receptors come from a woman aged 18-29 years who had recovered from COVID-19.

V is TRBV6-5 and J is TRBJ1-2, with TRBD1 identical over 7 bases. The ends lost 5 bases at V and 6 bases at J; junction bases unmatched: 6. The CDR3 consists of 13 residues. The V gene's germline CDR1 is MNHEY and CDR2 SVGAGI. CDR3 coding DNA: TGTGCCAGCAGTCCAGACAGGGTTAATGGCTACACCTTC. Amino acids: CASSPDRVNGYTF.

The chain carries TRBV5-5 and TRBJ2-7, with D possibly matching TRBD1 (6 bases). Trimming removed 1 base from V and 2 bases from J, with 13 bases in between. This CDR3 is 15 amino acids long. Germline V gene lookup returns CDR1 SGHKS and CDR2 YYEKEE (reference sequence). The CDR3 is CASSLSTGQPYEQYF. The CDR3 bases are TGTGCCAGCAGCTTGAGTACAGGGCAACCCTACGAGCAGTACTTC.

This chain's CDR3 is CASSYSDRGGNTEAFF. In DNA, the CDR3 is TGTGCCAGCAGTTACTCGGACAGGGGAGGGAACACTGAAGCTTTCTTT. The chain links TRBV6-5 to TRBJ1-1; 9 positions agree with TRBD1. The germline CDR1 and CDR2 sequences are MNHEY and SVGAGI. The trim removed 0 bases at V and 1 base at J, leaving 3 bases unmatched. This CDR3 has 16 residues.

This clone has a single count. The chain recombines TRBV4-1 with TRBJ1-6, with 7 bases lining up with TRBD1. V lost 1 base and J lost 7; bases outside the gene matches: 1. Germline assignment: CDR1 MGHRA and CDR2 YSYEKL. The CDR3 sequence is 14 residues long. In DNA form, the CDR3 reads TGCGCCAGCAGCCAAGGACAGGGAAATTCACCCCTCCACTTT. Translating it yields CASSQGQGNSPLHF.

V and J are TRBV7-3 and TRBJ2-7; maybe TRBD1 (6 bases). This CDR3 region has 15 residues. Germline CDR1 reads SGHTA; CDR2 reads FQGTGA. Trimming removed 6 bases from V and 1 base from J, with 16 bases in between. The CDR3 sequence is CASSSPTGASYEQYF. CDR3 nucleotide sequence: TGTGCCAGCAGTTCACCGACAGGAGCGTCCTACGAGCAGTACTTC.

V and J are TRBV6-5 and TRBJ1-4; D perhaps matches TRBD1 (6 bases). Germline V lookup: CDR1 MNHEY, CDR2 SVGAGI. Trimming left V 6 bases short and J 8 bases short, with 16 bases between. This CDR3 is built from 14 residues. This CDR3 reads CASRPGAPMEKLFF. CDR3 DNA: TGTGCCAGCAGACCAGGGGCGCCCATGGAAAAACTGTTTTTT.

The CDR3 loop is CASSPSSGTYEQYF. The CDR3 DNA follows: TGTGCCAGCAGTCCCTCGTCCGGGACCTACGAGCAGTACTTC. V usage is TRBV28 and J usage is TRBJ2-7, with a tentative D call TRBD2 (5 bases). Trimming took off 5 bases at V and 2 bases at J, with 13 bases between the two ends. Germline lookup yields CDR1 MDHEN and CDR2 SYDVKM. The CDR3 totals 14 residues.

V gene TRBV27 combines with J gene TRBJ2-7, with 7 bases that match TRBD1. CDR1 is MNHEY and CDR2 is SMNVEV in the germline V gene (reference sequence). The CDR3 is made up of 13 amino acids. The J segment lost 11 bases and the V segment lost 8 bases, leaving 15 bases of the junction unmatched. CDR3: CASGLRQGFLEYF. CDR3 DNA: TGTGCCAGCGGGCTTCGACAGGGTTTCTTGGAGTACTTC.

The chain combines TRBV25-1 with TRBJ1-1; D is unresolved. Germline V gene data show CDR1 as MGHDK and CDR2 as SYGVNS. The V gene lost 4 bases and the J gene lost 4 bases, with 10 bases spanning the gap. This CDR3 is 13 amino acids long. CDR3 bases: TGTGCCAGCAGTGGACGACGGAGCACTGAAGCTTTCTTT. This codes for CASSGRRSTEAFF.

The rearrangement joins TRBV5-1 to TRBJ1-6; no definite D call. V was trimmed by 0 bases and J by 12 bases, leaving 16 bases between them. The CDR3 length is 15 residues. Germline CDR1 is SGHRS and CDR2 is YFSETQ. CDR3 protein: CASSLASTPSLPLHF. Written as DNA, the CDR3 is TGCGCCAGCAGCTTGGCAAGCACGCCTTCCCTACCCCTCCACTTT.

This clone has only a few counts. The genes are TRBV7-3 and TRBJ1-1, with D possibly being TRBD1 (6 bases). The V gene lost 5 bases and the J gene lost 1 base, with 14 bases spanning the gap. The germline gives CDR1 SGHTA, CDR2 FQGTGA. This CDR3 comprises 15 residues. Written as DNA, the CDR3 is TGTGCCAGCAGCCCCTCGGGACACCCGAACACTGAAGCTTTCTTT. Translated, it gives CASSPSGHPNTEAFF.

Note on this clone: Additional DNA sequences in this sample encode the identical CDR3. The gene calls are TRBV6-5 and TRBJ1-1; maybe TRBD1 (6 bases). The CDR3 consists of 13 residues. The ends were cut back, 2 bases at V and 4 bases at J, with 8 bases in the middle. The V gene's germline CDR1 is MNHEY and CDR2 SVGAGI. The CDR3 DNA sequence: TGTGCCAGCAGTTACAGGGGGGGCACTGAAGCTTTCTTT. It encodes CASSYRGGTEAFF.

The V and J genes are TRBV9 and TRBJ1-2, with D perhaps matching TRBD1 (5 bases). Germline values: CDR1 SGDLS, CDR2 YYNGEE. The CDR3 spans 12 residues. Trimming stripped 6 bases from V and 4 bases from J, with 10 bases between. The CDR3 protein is CASTGRGYGYTF. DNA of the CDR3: TGTGCCAGCACGGGGAGGGGCTATGGCTACACCTTC. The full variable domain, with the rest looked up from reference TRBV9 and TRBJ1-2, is DSGVTQTPKHLITATGQRVTLRCSPRSGDLSVYWYQQSLDQGLQFLIQYYNGEERAKGNILERFSAQQFPDLHSELNLSSLELGDSALYFCASTGRGYGYTFGSGTRLTVV.

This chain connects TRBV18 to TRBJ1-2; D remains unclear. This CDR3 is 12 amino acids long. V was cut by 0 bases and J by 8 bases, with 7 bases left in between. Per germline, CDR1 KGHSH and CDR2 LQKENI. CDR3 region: CASSPPSGGYTF. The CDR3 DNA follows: TGTGCCAGCTCACCACCGTCAGGAGGCTACACCTTC.

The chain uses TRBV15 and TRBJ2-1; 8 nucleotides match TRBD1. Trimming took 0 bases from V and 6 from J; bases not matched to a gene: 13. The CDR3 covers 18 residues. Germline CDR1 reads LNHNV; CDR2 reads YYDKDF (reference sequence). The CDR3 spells CATSRDRRDRKGFNEQFF. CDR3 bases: TGTGCCACCAGCAGAGATCGTAGGGACAGGAAGGGGTTCAATGAGCAGTTCTTC.

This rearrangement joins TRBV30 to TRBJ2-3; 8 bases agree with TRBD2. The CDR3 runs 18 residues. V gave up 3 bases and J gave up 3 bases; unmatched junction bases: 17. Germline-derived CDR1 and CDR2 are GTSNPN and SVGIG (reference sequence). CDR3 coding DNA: TGTGCCTGGAGCCGGAGAACTGGAGAGCGGGGGTGGACAGATACGCAGTATTTT. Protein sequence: CAWSRRTGERGWTDTQYF.

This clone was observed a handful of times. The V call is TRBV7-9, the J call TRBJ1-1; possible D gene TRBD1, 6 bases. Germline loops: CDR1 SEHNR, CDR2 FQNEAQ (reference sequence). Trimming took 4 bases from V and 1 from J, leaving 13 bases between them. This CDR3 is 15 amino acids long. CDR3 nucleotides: TGTGCCAGCAGCTCGTGGGACACGGAGAACACTGAAGCTTTCTTT. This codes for CASSSWDTENTEAFF.

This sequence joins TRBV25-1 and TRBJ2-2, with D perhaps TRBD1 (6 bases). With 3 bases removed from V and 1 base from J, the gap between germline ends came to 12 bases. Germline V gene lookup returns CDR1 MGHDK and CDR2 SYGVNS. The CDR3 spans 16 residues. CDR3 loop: CASSDWGTQNTGELFF. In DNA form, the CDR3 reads TGTGCCAGCAGTGATTGGGGGACACAGAACACCGGGGAGCTGTTTTTT.

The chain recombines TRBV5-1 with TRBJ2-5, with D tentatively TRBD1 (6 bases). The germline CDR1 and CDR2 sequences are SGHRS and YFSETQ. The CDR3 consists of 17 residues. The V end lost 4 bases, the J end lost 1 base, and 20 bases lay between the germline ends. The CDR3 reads CASSPVGASWGQETQYF. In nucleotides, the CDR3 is TGCGCCAGCAGCCCCGTGGGGGCCTCTTGGGGCCAAGAGACCCAGTACTTC.